This T cell receptor beta chain is drawn from a study of blood T cell repertoires in COVID-19 (dated by TCRdb to about 2020). About the full investigation: Collaborator samples came from the United States, Italy and Spain and covered acute and convalescent phases of COVID-19. The material from the prospective study consisted of cDNA or gDNA derived from T cells, B-cell-depleted T cells, or PBMCs. The dataset comprised deeply sampled blood TCRbeta repertoires from subjects exposed to, actively infected with, or recovered from COVID-19. The repertoires were released in a freely available public database intended as a resource for research on the immune response to SARS-CoV-2. Samples were obtained from the ongoing ImmuneRACE study (first 160 participants) and from 1,254 subjects provided by 6 global collaborators. A de-identified subject ID, COVID-19 status, age in years and sex were almost always included in the sample metadata. Where HLA class I and class II types were available, the types were taken from metadata supplied by the sample provider, not from assay-based typing. The study at large found these results: The amount of clinical and demographic metadata varied by source and participant and was provided uncurated.

TCRbeta CDR3 regions were amplified from genomic DNA by means of the immunoSEQ Assay, a bias-controlled multiplex PCR. The authors' analysis ran thus. Nucleated cell counts per sample were estimated from amplification of reference gene primers within the assay. To quantify the absolute abundance of each unique TCRbeta CDR3 rearrangement, sequence reads were collapsed and filtered. For each sample, productive Simpson clonality was calculated as the square root of Simpson's diversity index over productive rearrangements. Entries here come from immuneACCESS through TCRdb and include only in-frame sequences with V and J called. Some clones fail to appear in such tables; in the studies checked, an unresolved V gene covers under half of the shortfall, and the cause of the remainder is unknown. V, J and clone size reflect that table, while D and trimming were determined from the DNA. This sample holds just under 50,000 clones; roughly 83% were observed only once. Roughly 14% of the sample belongs to the ten largest clones.

Of note for this clone: The antigen it recognizes is unknown. There are no base qualities to consult, and no much larger clone falls within one base.

Each collaborating institution followed its own protocols to collect whole blood in K2EDTA tubes. For TCRbeta analysis, collaborator samples were shipped as frozen whole blood, as isolated PBMCs, or as DNA extracted from either sample type. Deletion took 2 bases off V and 6 bases off J, with a span of 10 bases between the germline ends. CDR3 length: 14 amino acids, cysteine to phenylalanine. Just the 42-base CDR3 DNA is kept, in frame starting at base 1. Sequences MNHNY (CDR1) and SVGAGI (CDR2) are obtained from the germline V gene (reference sequence). Sequenced sample: peripheral blood. The source of this sequence is a human donor in a cohort sampled during active COVID-19. The V and J segments used are TRBV6-6 and TRBJ1-4, with the D gene too uncertain to name. Read as DNA, the sequence is TGTGCCAGCAGTTACCAGGTCCAGTATGAAAAACTGTTTTTT. Its protein product is CASSYQVQYEKLFF.